This TCR beta chain was recorded in a study of blood T cell repertoires in COVID-19. Study information: Material from acute and convalescent COVID-19 was sourced from the United States, Italy and Spain.

This CDR3 has 14 residues. The ends were cut back, 8 bases at V and 1 base at J, with 12 bases in the middle. The germline V gene encodes CDR1 MNHEY and CDR2 SMNVEV (reference sequence). Clones were read by immunoSEQ multiplex PCR, and TCRdb kept only the in-frame ones, dropping some. The sample comprises some 320,000 clones, more than 75% of which are singletons, and roughly 7.1% rests with the top ten. The genes are TRBV27 and TRBJ1-5; D uncertain. This clonotype was sampled from a woman between 50 and 59 years old who had recovered from COVID-19. Sequencing used peripheral blood. The CDR3 loop is CASSRESSNQPQHF. The CDR3, as DNA: TGTGCCAGCTCCCGGGAGAGCAGCAATCAGCCCCAGCATTTT.